What follows is one T cell receptor beta chain and its context. Its antigen remains undetermined. Per-nucleotide qualities are absent, and no much larger clonotype sits a single base away. This specimen belongs to a study of cytomegalovirus exposure and HLA in healthy donors (dated by TCRdb to 2016 to 2017). A note on the overall study: In an earlier analysis of under 750 of the donors, 276 Gb of sequence data and roughly 100 million unique TCR beta sequences from about 179 million T cells were reported. An early release covering roughly 600 HLA-typed donors comprised about 320 gigabases of sequencing data and tens of millions of unique TCR sequences. Of the roughly 410 genotyped donors, more than 75% were placed in the genetic ancestry cluster associated with self-reported Caucasian donors. The study aimed to test whether signatures of past pathogen exposure could be identified by cataloging public T cell receptors. The T cell repertoires of several hundred subjects were profiled by immunosequencing and related to cytomegalovirus serostatus. Besides the first cohort of 666 subjects, a separate validation cohort made up of about 120 different subjects was used. To predict cytomegalovirus infection status, the study brought together high-throughput TCR immunosequencing, statistical association of individual TCRs with disease status, and machine learning. To study patterns of TCR occurrence, a later analysis re-analyzed previously published TCR beta repertoires from 500 to 850 donors and added high-resolution HLA genotyping. Rather than using new phenotypic data, the later analysis identified candidate immune exposures from TCR beta sequences and from how often those sequences occurred across donors. An earlier analysis of 587 of the donors applied high-throughput TCR beta sequencing to assess whether each TCR beta V gene segment acted as functional or pseudogenic. Donor age, sex, ethnicity and CMV serostatus were collected together with the repertoire data. Genome-wide SNP genotypes for about 65% of the 666 donors were used in a later genetic analysis, which treated that subset as a discovery cohort. All discovery cohort repertoires had been generated on a single sequencing platform. Class I and class II HLA loci were covered by the typing at four-digit resolution. Typing coverage differed by locus: A, B, C, DRB1 and DQB1 were typed in roughly 620-630 donors, DQA1 in 522, DPA1 in 600 to 610, and DPB1 in 472. A handful of DR-DQ haplotypes were handled as single units for association and clustering because linkage in the cohort was strong. On average, around 200,000 unique TCR beta nucleotide sequences were sequenced per donor among 300 to 500 genotyped donors of the cohort, with around 19% of those sequences being non-productive. Beyond this particular receptor, the publication reports: A cluster of highly shared sequence variants was judged likely to represent a technical artifact of the sequencing pipeline. Because HLA typing was missing for some donors at each locus, association tests included only the typed subset. In a later analysis, HLA-associated TCR beta chains showed more clonal expansion and lower generation probabilities than non-associated chains that were equally common. In the study, about 150 TCR beta chains were listed as associated with cytomegalovirus. Roughly 15 rarely observed V segments, including chromosome 9 orphons, were excluded from the earlier analysis of some 590 of the donors because counts were too low. In a later analysis, TCR association rates were found to vary across HLA loci, with the most associated TCRs seen for DRB1 alleles and the fewest for HLA-C alleles. In vitro tests confirmed that a few of the cytomegalovirus-associated TCR beta chains recognize cytomegalovirus antigens. Across donors, most TCR sequences were observed very rarely, whereas some public TCRs were present in many individuals. A later genetic analysis reported fewer N-insertions in productive TCRs among donors in an Asian-associated ancestry cluster than the roughly 640-donor mean. V-gene and J-gene trimming of TCR beta chains was associated with a missense DCLRE1C variant in a later genetic analysis, and the association was replicated in an independent cohort. It was suggested by the authors that the approach could potentially be generalized to other disease states and immunological phenotypes. Most CMV-associated TCR beta chains appeared to be HLA-restricted in a later analysis, and the HLA associations seemed to be driven largely by CMV exposure. According to a later analysis, parvovirus B19, influenza, CMV and Epstein-Barr virus appeared linked to several top co-occurrence clusters. A further reported finding was that TCR beta sequences accurately predicted the HLA-A and HLA-B alleles for most subjects in the first cohort. When HLA alleles, especially DR and DQ, strongly co-occurred, attributing TCR associations to individual alleles was difficult. Because the 87-base-pair reads could not distinguish some IMGT-functional V segments, including TRBV6-2 and TRBV6-3, those segments were excluded. Immune exposure information for the cohort was limited to CMV serostatus. Only TCR beta chains were sequenced in this cohort, and the absence of alpha or paired-chain data limited detectable features. Linkage disequilibrium might explain the correlated functional status among segregating V segments, but an unknown experimental factor could not be ruled out. Sequencing depth was assumed to be roughly uniform across donors in the presence/absence analyses, though that assumption may not hold. Broadly in line with IMGT annotations, most TCR beta V segments showed up in productive rearrangements about 87% or about 30% of the time in an earlier analysis of several hundred of the donors. Specific HLA alleles were associated with about 17,000 TCR beta sequences at a false discovery rate of 0.05 in a later analysis. Cytomegalovirus status was reported to be diagnosed by the classifier with high specificity and sensitivity in both the original and validation cohorts.

In total, around 600 healthy bone marrow donors made up the cohort. At the time of sampling, every cohort member was nominally healthy, though immune exposures that went unrecorded were likely present. The donor was CMV seronegative and was included in the group of several hundred seronegative cohort members. A peripheral blood sample was collected from each donor, and TCR beta sequencing was performed on peripheral blood mononuclear cells. Genomic DNA extraction from the blood cell samples was performed with the Qiagen DNeasy Blood Extraction Kit. Library creation used the immunoSEQ multiplex PCR assay. The multiplex PCR relied on a mix of 60 forward primers for TCR Vbeta segments and 13 reverse primers for TCR Jbeta segments. A multiplex PCR assay on genomic DNA amplified the CDR3 region of rearranged TCR beta genes. On the Illumina HiSeq System, the amplified TCR beta libraries were sequenced as 87-base-pair reads. On the study's bioinformatics: A later analysis tallied 75 million to 85 million unique TCR beta chains across the 700 or so repertoires, and about 10 million of those chains were shared by two or more donors. To remove PCR and sequencing errors, raw reads were error-corrected and collapsed into unique sequences using a nearest-neighbor algorithm that merged closely related sequences. CDR3 sequences were aligned to IMGT reference sequences to assign V, D and J gene segments. For a sequence to be retained, a match of at least six nucleotides to both a V gene segment and a J gene segment was required. A rearrangement was called productive if the CDR3 had no stop codons and remained in frame with V and J, and every other rearrangement was called non-productive. CDR3 was defined according to IMGT convention as the region running from the second conserved V-encoded cysteine to the conserved J-encoded phenylalanine. The earlier analysis of 450 to 750 of the donors excluded any sequence lacking an unambiguous match to a single V gene segment. In an earlier analysis of about 590 of the donors, a V segment was called functional when productive rearrangements were above 56.7%, and segregating when the standard deviation between donors exceeded 5%. To diagnose cytomegalovirus status from the catalog of TCR beta chain sequences, a statistical classification framework was built. In a later analysis, TCR nucleotide sequences were compared against IMGT/GENE-DB human TR gene sequences so that V and J genes could be assigned. The TCRdist pipeline was used in a later analysis to assign CDR3 sequences and most-parsimonious VDJ recombination scenarios. In a later analysis, each TCR beta chain was defined by its CDR3 amino acid sequence together with its V-gene family, and reads without a unique V-gene family were excluded. To address suspected cross-contamination and a sequencing artifact, a later analysis removed roughly 580 highly shared, low-generation-probability nucleotide sequences. For each public chain, a later analysis derived a clonal expansion index from normalized ranks of inferred template counts within each repertoire. A later analysis computed generation probabilities with a VDJ recombination model fitted to out-of-frame rearrangements, and checked the results against IGoR. In a later analysis, TCR-TCR, TCR-HLA and TCR-CMV co-occurrence was scored with hypergeometric tests, and a repertoire-size bias correction was applied to TCR pairs. False discovery rates were estimated in a later analysis by permuting HLA or CMV assignments 20 times. In a later analysis, co-occurring TCRs were grouped using DBSCAN, with TCRdist sequence similarity added in when clustering inside HLA-allele-positive subsets. Co-occurrence clustering excluded repertoires with fewer than 30,000 or more than 120,000 public chains, plus five with anomalous nucleotide sharing. The table comes from immuneACCESS by way of TCRdb, which keeps in-frame sequences with V and J called. Part of the clones is missing from these tables; in studies checked, under half for an unresolved V gene and the rest for unknown reasons. From that table come the V and J calls and clone size; the DNA was used to work out D and trimming. This sample comprises 70,000 or so clones, roughly 90% of them detected only once. Clones ranked in the top ten supply 1.5% to 2% of the sample.

From a lookup of the germline V gene (reference sequence), CDR1 and CDR2 are SGHNT and YYREEE. Taken from cysteine to phenylalanine, the CDR3 has 15 residues. The only DNA kept is the CDR3, 45 bases in frame from the first base. For this chain, trimming is 1 base at the V end and 5 bases at the J end, and the number of junction bases without a gene match is 9. Sequences were obtained from PBMCs. This clonotype originated in a woman aged 25 to 45 in good health and CMV-seronegative. The chain uses TRBV5-4 and TRBJ2-7, with TRBD2 identical over 7 junction bases. The DNA sequence follows: TGTGCCAGCAGCTTGCTGGCGGGAGTACGCGACGAGCAGTACTTC. It encodes CASSLLAGVRDEQYF.